A single sample is the source of the 20 T cell receptor beta chains below, sequenced in a study of technical replicates of blood from a few donors. Measured with immunoSEQ multiplex PCR; TCRdb has only the in-frame clones, and not every one. The sample consists of just over 75,000 clones, 90% to 95% of them appearing once. The sequenced sample was T cells isolated from PBMCs. The receptors here all came from a human donor in good health.

This sequence joins TRBV15 and TRBJ1-5, with TRBD1 identical over 10 bases. Germline CDR1 and CDR2: LNHNV and YYDKDF (reference sequence). The trim removed 4 bases at V and 2 bases at J, leaving 5 bases unmatched. There are 16 residues in the CDR3. CDR3 loop: CATSNRDRGGNQPQHF. CDR3 sequence (DNA): TGTGCCACCAGCAACCGGGACAGGGGAGGCAATCAGCCCCAGCATTTT.

This rearrangement joins TRBV5-8 to TRBJ2-5; 13 nucleotides align to TRBD2. Trimming cost V 2 bases and J 3 bases; bases outside gene matches: 4. The CDR3 has 16 amino acids. The germline gives CDR1 SGHTS, CDR2 YDEGEE. Here the CDR3 reads CASSFGGLAGEETQYF. CDR3 coding DNA: TGTGCCAGCAGCTTCGGCGGACTAGCGGGAGAAGAGACCCAGTACTTC.

The CDR3 protein is CAGQSSGDHNEQFF. CDR3 coding DNA: TGTGCTGGACAGTCTAGCGGGGACCACAATGAGCAGTTCTTC. The chain has TRBV30 and TRBJ2-1; 9 bases agree with TRBD2. There are 14 residues in the CDR3. CDR1 is GTSNPN, CDR2 SVGIG, per germline (reference sequence).

This clone was observed a single time. The chain is built from TRBV18 and TRBJ1-4; weak D call: TRBD1 (6 bases). V was cut by 5 bases and J by 5 bases, with 6 bases left in between. This CDR3 has 12 amino acids. The germline gives CDR1 KGHSH, CDR2 LQKENI. CDR3 in amino acids: CASSGQNEKLFF. The CDR3 nucleotides are TGTGCCAGCTCAGGACAGAATGAAAAACTGTTTTTT.

J is TRBJ2-7 and V is TRBV12-5; 8 bases map to TRBD2. Germline V lookup: CDR1 LGHNT, CDR2 FRNRAP. V lost 5 bases to trimming and J lost 4 bases; unmatched junction nucleotides: 19. The CDR3 spans 18 residues. CDR3: CASGPTPGGGQGPYEQYF. For the CDR3, the DNA is TGTGCTAGTGGTCCAACCCCCGGCGGGGGGCAGGGGCCTTACGAGCAGTACTTC.

The chain is built from TRBV7-3 and TRBJ2-3, with TRBD2 matching over 7 bases. This CDR3 contains 17 residues. Per the germline V gene, CDR1 is SGHTA and CDR2 is FQGTGA. With V trimmed by 2 bases and J by 0 bases, 8 bases remained unmatched. CDR3 coding DNA: TGTGCCAGCAGCTTAGGGGGGGGTATCGGGAGCACAGATACGCAGTATTTT. Translating it yields CASSLGGGIGSTDTQYF. Full variable domain (remainder filled in from reference TRBV7-3 and TRBJ2-3): GAGVSQTPSNKVTEKGKYVELRCDPISGHTALYWYRQSLGQGPEFLIYFQGTGAADDSGLPNDRFFAVRPEGSVSTLKIQRTERGDSAVYLCASSLGGGIGSTDTQYFGPGTRLTVL.

V and J are TRBV27 and TRBJ2-7, with TRBD1 as a possible D gene (6 bases). The germline V gene encodes CDR1 MNHEY and CDR2 SMNVEV (reference sequence). The CDR3 extends over 15 amino acids. The ends were cut back, 6 bases at V and 3 bases at J, with 18 bases in the middle. The CDR3 DNA is TGTGCCAGCAGCCCATTGAGGGGGATTGGCTACGAGCAGTACTTC. This gives the protein CASSPLRGIGYEQYF.

The chain combines TRBV7-2 with TRBJ2-7; D gene ambiguous. This CDR3 region has 16 residues. Trimming removed 1 base from V and 3 bases from J, with 16 bases in between. CDR1 is SGHTA and CDR2 is FQGNSA in the germline V gene. The CDR3 sequence: CASSLEALGRNYEQYF. Written as DNA, the CDR3 is TGTGCCAGCAGCTTAGAGGCCTTGGGCAGGAACTACGAGCAGTACTTC.

This chain connects TRBV5-6 to TRBJ2-5; 13 bases match TRBD2. This CDR3 spans 16 amino acids. The germline CDR1 and CDR2 sequences are SGHDT and YYEEEE. Germline trimming cut 4 bases from V and 2 bases from J; bases unmatched to any gene: 5. The CDR3 here is CASSPGLAGPQETQYF. The CDR3 DNA reads as TGTGCCAGCAGCCCGGGACTAGCGGGACCACAAGAGACCCAGTACTTC.

This sequence joins TRBV6-5 and TRBJ2-3; 8 bases are a match to TRBD1. CDR3 length equals 15 residues. Trimming removed 0 bases from V and 4 bases from J; junction bases left unmatched: 3. Per the germline V gene, CDR1 is MNHEY and CDR2 is SVGAGI. The CDR3, as DNA: TGTGCCAGCAGTTACTCCCAGGGGGCCCCAGATACGCAGTATTTT. Translated, it gives CASSYSQGAPDTQYF.

The gene calls are TRBV5-1 and TRBJ1-3; no reliable D call. CDR1 SGHRS and CDR2 YFSETQ come from the germline V gene. The CDR3 is 15 residues long. The V end was cut by 4 bases, the J end by 0 bases, with 11 bases between. CDR3 nucleotides: TGCGCCAGCAGCGAGCGGTCTTCCTCTGGAAACACCATATATTTT. Translation: CASSERSSSGNTIYF. Variable domain in full (rest from reference TRBV5-1 and TRBJ1-3): KAGVTQTPRYLIKTRGQQVTLSCSPISGHRSVSWYQQTPGQGLQFLFEYFSETQRNKGNFPGRFSGRQFSNSRSEMNVSTLELGDSALYLCASSERSSSGNTIYFGEGSWLTVV.

This chain connects TRBV11-2 to TRBJ2-1; the D is unclear. Trimming pared 5 bases from V and 4 bases from J, leaving 15 bases between. The CDR3 extends over 15 amino acids. Germline V gene data show CDR1 as SGHAT and CDR2 as FQNNGV. The CDR3 protein is CASSRVRGNYNEQFF. The CDR3 nucleotides read TGTGCCAGCAGCCGCGTTAGAGGTAATTACAATGAGCAGTTCTTC.

The gene calls are TRBV19 and TRBJ2-1; 7 bases are a match to TRBD2. CDR1 is LNHDA and CDR2 is SQIVND in the germline V gene (reference sequence). This CDR3 region has 15 residues. The junction had 5 bases not matched to a gene; V was cut back by 5 bases and J by 1 base. CDR3 coding DNA: TGTGCCAGTAGTGTCGGGACTACTTCCTACAATGAGCAGTTCTTC. This sequence encodes CASSVGTTSYNEQFF.

The chain links TRBV28 to TRBJ1-5; 7 bases match TRBD1. V shed 4 bases and J 11 bases; nucleotides not matched to a gene: 14. The CDR3 is 15 amino acids. The germline CDR1 and CDR2 sequences are MDHEN and SYDVKM. CDR3 residues: CASSSDRDTGHSQHF. CDR3 in DNA: TGTGCCAGCAGTTCAGACAGGGACACGGGTCATTCCCAGCATTTT.

This chain joins TRBV6-1 and TRBJ1-2; tentative D call: TRBD1 (5 bases). This CDR3 is built from 15 residues. The V and J ends lost 4 bases and 2 bases respectively, with 14 bases between them. CDR1 is MNHNS, CDR2 SASEGT, per germline. This CDR3 reads CASSVEAGMNYGYTF. In nucleotides, the CDR3 is TGTGCCAGCAGTGTTGAGGCAGGGATGAACTATGGCTACACCTTC.

The rearrangement joins TRBV7-3 to TRBJ2-3; D not resolved. With 5 bases removed from V and 4 bases from J, the gap between germline ends came to 4 bases. Germline V gives CDR1 SGHTA, CDR2 FQGTGA. The CDR3 runs to 11 residues. The CDR3 loop reads CASSNSDTQYF. CDR3 sequence (DNA): TGTGCCAGCAGCAACTCAGATACGCAGTATTTT. Full variable domain (rest looked up from reference TRBV7-3 and TRBJ2-3): GAGVSQTPSNKVTEKGKYVELRCDPISGHTALYWYRQSLGQGPEFLIYFQGTGAADDSGLPNDRFFAVRPEGSVSTLKIQRTERGDSAVYLCASSNSDTQYFGPGTRLTVL.

The rearrangement uses TRBV6-1 and TRBJ2-5; D might be TRBD1 (6 bases). V lost 8 bases to trimming and J lost 2 bases, with 12 bases between them. This CDR3 spans 13 amino acids. CDR1 is MNHNS, CDR2 SASEGT, per germline. The chain's CDR3 is CASRADSQETQYF. The CDR3 DNA sequence: TGTGCCAGCCGGGCGGACAGTCAAGAGACCCAGTACTTC.

This clone has more than one count but fewer than ten. The V gene is TRBV11-3, the J gene TRBJ1-1, with D hard to call. In germline, CDR1 is SGHNT, CDR2 YENEEA. Trimming stripped 1 base from V and 0 bases from J, with 6 bases between. The CDR3 consists of 14 residues. CDR3 sequence reads: CASSLAGVNTEAFF. The CDR3 nucleotides are TGTGCCAGCAGCTTAGCGGGTGTGAACACTGAAGCTTTCTTT.

This clone was recorded once. V is TRBV7-3 and J is TRBJ2-7; the D is unclear. The CDR3 extends over 13 amino acids. The V gene lost 4 bases and the J gene lost 0 bases, with 7 bases spanning the gap. Germline V gene data show CDR1 as SGHTA and CDR2 as FQGTGA. The CDR3 sequence: CASSSSHSYEQYF. The DNA of the CDR3 is TGTGCCAGCAGCTCCTCACACTCCTACGAGCAGTACTTC.

The rearrangement uses TRBV7-9 and TRBJ2-2; the D gene is possibly TRBD1 (6 bases). The V end was cut by 2 bases, the J end by 2 bases, with 9 bases between. CDR3 length equals 15 residues. Looked up from germline, CDR1 is SEHNR and CDR2 is FQNEAQ (reference sequence). CDR3 in DNA: TGTGCCAGCAGCTTAAGGGGGACCAACACCGGGGAGCTGTTTTTT. Amino acid sequence: CASSLRGTNTGELFF.